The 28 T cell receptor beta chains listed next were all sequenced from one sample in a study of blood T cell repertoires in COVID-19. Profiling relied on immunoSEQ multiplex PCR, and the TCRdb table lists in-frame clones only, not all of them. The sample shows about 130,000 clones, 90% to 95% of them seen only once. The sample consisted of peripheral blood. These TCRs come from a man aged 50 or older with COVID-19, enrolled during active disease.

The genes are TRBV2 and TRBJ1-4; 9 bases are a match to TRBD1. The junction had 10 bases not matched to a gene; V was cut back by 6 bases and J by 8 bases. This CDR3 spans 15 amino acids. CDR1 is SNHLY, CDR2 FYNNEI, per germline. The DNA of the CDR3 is TGTGCCAGCAGCAACGACGGGACAGGGATCGAAAAACTGTTTTTT. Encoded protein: CASSNDGTGIEKLFF.

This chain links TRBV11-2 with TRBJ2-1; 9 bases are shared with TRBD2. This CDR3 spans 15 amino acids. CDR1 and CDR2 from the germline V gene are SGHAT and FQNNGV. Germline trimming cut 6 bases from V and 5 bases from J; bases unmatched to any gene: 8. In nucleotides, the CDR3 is TGTGCCAGCAGGCAACCCGGGACTAGCAACAATGAGCAGTTCTTC. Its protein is CASRQPGTSNNEQFF.

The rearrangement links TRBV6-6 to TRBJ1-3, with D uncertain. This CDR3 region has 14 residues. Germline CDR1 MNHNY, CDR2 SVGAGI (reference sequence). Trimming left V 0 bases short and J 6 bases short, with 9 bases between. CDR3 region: CASSYSTSENTIYF. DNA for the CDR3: TGTGCCAGCAGTTACTCGACATCCGAAAACACCATATATTTT.

DNA for the CDR3: TGTGCCAGCAGCTGGACAGGGGGCCGGGAAAAACTGTTTTTT. Translation: CASSWTGGREKLFF. The V call is TRBV3-1 (or the pseudogene TRBV3-2), the J call TRBJ1-4; 11 bases are shared with TRBD1. The germline V gene has CDR1 LGHDT and CDR2 YNNKEL (reference sequence). The ends lost 5 bases at V and 8 bases at J; junction bases unmatched: 4. The CDR3 spans 14 residues.

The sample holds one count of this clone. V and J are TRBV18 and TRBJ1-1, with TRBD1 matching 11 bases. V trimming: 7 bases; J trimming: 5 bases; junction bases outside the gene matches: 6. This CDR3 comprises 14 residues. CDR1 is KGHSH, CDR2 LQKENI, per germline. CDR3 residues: CASWTGGARTEAFF. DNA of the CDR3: TGTGCCAGCTGGACAGGGGGCGCGAGGACTGAAGCTTTCTTT.

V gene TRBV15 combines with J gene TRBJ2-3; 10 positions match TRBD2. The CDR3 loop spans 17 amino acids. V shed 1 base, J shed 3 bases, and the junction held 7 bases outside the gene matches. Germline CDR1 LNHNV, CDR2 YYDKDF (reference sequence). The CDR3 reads CATSRATLAGVTDTQYF. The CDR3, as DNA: TGTGCCACCAGCAGAGCAACCCTAGCGGGAGTAACAGATACGCAGTATTTT.

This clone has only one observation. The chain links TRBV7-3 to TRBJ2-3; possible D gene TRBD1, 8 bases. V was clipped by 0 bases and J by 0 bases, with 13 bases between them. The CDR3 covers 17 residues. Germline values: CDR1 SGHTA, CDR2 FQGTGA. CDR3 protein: CASSLTPQGGSTDTQYF. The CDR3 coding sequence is TGTGCCAGCAGCTTAACCCCACAGGGGGGGAGCACAGATACGCAGTATTTT.

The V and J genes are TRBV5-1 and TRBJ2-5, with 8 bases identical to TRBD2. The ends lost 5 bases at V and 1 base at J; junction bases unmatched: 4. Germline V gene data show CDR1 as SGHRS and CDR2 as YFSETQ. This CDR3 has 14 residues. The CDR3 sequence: CASRDTSGQETQYF. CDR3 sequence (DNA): TGCGCCAGCAGAGATACTAGCGGCCAAGAGACCCAGTACTTC.

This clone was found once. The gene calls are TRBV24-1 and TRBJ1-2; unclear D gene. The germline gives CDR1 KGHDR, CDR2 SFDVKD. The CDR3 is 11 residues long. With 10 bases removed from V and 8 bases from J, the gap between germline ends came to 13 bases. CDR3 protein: CATGGNGGYTF. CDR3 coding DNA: TGTGCCACGGGCGGGAACGGGGGCTACACCTTC.

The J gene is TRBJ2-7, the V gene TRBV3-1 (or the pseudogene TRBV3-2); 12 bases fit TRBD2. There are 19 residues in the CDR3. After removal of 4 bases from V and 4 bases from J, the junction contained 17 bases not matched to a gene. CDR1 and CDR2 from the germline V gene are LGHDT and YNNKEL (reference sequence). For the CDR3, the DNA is TGTGCCAGCAGCCCTTCGGCAAGCCTGACTAGCGGGAGTGTATACGAGCAGTACGTC. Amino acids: CASSPSASLTSGSVYEQYV.

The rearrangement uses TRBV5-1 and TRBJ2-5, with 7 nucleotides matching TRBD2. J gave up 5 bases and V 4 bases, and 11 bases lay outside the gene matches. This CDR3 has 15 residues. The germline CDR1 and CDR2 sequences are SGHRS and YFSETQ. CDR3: CASSGFAGVVETQYF. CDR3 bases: TGCGCCAGCAGCGGCTTCGCGGGAGTCGTGGAGACCCAGTACTTC. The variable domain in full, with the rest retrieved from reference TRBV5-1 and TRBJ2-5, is KAGVTQTPRYLIKTRGQQVTLSCSPISGHRSVSWYQQTPGQGLQFLFEYFSETQRNKGNFPGRFSGRQFSNSRSEMNVSTLELGDSALYLCASSGFAGVVETQYFGPGTRLLVL.

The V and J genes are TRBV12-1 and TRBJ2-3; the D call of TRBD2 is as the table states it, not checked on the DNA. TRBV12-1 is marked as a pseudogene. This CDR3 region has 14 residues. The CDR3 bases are TGTGCCAGCAGCTTTGTCTTTAGCACAGATACGCAGTATTTT. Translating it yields CASSFVFSTDTQYF.

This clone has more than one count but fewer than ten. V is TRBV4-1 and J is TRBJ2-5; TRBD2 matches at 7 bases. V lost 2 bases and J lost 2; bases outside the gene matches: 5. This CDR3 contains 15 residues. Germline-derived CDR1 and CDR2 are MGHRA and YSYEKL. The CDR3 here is CASSQPGTTQETQYF. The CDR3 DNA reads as TGCGCCAGCAGCCAACCCGGGACTACACAAGAGACCCAGTACTTC.

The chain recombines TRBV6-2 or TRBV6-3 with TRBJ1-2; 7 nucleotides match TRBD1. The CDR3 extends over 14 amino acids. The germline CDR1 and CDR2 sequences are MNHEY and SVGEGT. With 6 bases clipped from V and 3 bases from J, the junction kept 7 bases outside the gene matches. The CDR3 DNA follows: TGTGCCAGCAGCCGACCCGACAGGGACTATGGCTACACCTTC. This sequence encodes CASSRPDRDYGYTF.

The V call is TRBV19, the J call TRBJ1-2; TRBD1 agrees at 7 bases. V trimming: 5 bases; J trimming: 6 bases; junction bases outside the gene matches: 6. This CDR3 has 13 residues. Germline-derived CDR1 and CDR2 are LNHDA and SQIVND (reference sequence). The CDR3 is CASSDTGEDGYTF. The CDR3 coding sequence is TGTGCCAGTAGTGATACAGGGGAAGATGGCTACACCTTC.

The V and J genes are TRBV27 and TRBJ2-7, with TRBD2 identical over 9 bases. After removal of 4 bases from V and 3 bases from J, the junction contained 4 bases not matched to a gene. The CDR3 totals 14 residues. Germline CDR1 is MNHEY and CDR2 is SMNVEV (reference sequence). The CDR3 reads CASSCPSGNYEQYF. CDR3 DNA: TGTGCCAGCAGTTGTCCTAGCGGGAACTACGAGCAGTACTTC.

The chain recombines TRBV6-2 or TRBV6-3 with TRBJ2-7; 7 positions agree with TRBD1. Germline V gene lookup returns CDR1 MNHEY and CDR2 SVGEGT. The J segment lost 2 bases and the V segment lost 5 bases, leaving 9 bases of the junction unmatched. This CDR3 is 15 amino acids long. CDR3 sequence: CASSPPGTAAYEQYF. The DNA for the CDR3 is TGTGCCAGCAGTCCCCCCGGGACAGCTGCCTACGAGCAGTACTTC.

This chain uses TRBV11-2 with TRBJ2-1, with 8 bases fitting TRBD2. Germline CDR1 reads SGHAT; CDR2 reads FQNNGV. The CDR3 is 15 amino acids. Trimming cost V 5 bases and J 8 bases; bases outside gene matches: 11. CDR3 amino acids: CASSQGSGRVDEQFF. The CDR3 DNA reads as TGTGCCAGCAGCCAAGGAAGCGGGAGAGTGGATGAGCAGTTCTTC. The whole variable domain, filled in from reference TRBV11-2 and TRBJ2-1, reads EAGVAQSPRYKIIEKRQSVAFWCNPISGHATLYWYQQILGQGPKLLIQFQNNGVVDDSQLPKDRFSAERLKGVDSTLKIQPAKLEDSAVYLCASSQGSGRVDEQFFGPGTRLTVL.

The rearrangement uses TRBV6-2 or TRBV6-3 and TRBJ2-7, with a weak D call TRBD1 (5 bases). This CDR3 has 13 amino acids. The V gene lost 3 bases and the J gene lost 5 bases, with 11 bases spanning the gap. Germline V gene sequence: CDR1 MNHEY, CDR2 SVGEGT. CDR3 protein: CASSYGRAHEQYF. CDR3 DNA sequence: TGTGCCAGCAGTTATGGCAGGGCCCACGAGCAGTACTTC.

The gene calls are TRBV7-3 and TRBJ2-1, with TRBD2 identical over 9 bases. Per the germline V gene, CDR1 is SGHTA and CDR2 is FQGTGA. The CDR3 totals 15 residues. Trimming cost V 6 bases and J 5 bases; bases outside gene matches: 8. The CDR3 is CASSNTGLANNEQFF. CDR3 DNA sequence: TGTGCCAGCAGTAATACGGGACTAGCAAACAATGAGCAGTTCTTC.

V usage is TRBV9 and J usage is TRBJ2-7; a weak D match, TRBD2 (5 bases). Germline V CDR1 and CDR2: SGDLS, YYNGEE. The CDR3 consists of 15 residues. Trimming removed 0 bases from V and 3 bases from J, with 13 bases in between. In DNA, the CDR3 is TGTGCCAGCAGCGTAGCGCCAGCGGATTACTACGAGCAGTACTTC. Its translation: CASSVAPADYYEQYF.

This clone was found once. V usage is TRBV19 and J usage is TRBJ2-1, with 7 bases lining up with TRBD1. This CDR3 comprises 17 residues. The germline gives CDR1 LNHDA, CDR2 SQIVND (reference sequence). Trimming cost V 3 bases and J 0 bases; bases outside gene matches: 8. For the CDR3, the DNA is TGTGCCAGTAGTATTGGAGTCGAGGGGGCCTCCTACAATGAGCAGTTCTTC. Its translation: CASSIGVEGASYNEQFF.

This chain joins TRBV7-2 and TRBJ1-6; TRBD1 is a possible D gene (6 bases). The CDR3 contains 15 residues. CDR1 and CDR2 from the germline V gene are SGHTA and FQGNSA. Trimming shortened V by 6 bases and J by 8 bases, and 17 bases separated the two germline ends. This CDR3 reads CASSTGGQGDSPLHF. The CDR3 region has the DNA TGTGCCAGCAGTACGGGGGGGCAGGGAGATTCACCCCTCCACTTT.

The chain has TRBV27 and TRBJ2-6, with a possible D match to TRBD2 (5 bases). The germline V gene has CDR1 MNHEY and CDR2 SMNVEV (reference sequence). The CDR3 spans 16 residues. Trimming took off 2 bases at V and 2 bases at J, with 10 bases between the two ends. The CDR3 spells CASSLRGLAGANVLTF. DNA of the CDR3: TGTGCCAGCAGTTTACGAGGGCTAGCTGGGGCCAACGTCCTGACTTTC.

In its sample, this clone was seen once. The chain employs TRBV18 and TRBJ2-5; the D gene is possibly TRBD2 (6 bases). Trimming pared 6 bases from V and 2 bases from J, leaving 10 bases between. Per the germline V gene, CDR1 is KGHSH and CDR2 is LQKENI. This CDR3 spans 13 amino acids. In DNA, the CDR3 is TGTGCCAGCTCGTGGGGACTGCAAGAGACCCAGTACTTC. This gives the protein CASSWGLQETQYF.

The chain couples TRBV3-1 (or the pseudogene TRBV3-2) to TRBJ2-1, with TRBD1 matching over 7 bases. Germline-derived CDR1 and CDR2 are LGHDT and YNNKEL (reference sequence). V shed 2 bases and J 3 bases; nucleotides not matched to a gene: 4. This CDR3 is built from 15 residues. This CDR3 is CASSQWTGIYNEQFF. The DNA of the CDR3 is TGTGCCAGCAGCCAATGGACAGGTATCTACAATGAGCAGTTCTTC.

The DNA of the CDR3 is TGTGCCAGCAGCTTAGTTCTGGGGGCTTACGAGCAGTACTTC. Translating it yields CASSLVLGAYEQYF. V is TRBV11-2 and J is TRBJ2-7, with D possibly matching TRBD1 (6 bases). Trimming pared 1 base from V and 4 bases from J, leaving 11 bases between. Germline CDR1 SGHAT, CDR2 FQNNGV. The CDR3 contains 14 residues. Complete variable domain (other parts from reference TRBV11-2 and TRBJ2-7): EAGVAQSPRYKIIEKRQSVAFWCNPISGHATLYWYQQILGQGPKLLIQFQNNGVVDDSQLPKDRFSAERLKGVDSTLKIQPAKLEDSAVYLCASSLVLGAYEQYFGPGTRLTVT.

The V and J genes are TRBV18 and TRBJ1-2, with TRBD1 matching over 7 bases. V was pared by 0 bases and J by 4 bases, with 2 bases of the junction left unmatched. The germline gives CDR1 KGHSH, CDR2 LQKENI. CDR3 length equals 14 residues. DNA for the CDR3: TGTGCCAGCTCACCACCCGGGACAGCCTATGGCTACACCTTC. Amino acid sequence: CASSPPGTAYGYTF.